This TCR beta chain appears in the sequencing data of a study of regulatory T cells in long-lasting Graves disease. Study-wide results and limits: Persistent Graves' patients showed less TCR diversity than newly diagnosed patients showed.

Only a few counts were recorded for this clonotype. Its target is not known. Mismatch with germline at one junction end may stem from a read error. Both iRepertoire HTBI primers and Arm-PCR of CDR3 regions were used to build the TCR beta libraries. In TCRdb, the multiplex PCR reads were re-called with MiXCR into one record per CDR3 protein. In the table there are over 500,000 distinct CDR3 sequences, roughly 15% of which are singletons. This CDR3 contains 14 residues. Time point in this sample: newly diagnosed GD, antithyroid drugs for less than 3 months. The authors made the TCR library using RNA they extracted from PBMCs. The data were also submitted as part of a second study, on T cells in Graves' hyperthyroidism and ophthalmopathy.

V gene TRBV12-3 or TRBV12-4 combines with J gene TRBJ2-7; maybe TRBD1 (6 bases). This specimen was peripheral blood mononuclear cells (PBMCs), taken at new diagnosis, from a patient treated with antithyroid drugs. The sequence derives from a woman aged 30 to 39 with Graves disease. The CDR3 DNA is TGTGTCAGCGGCCCCACAGGGTCCACCTACGAGCAGTACTTC. Protein: CVSGPTGSTYEQYF.